This TCR beta chain derives from a study of PD-1 blockade in mismatch repair-deficient tumors. Study-level background: All were previously treated, progressing patients with approximately 12 mismatch repair-deficient cancer types. The study's findings and limits: All three positive peptides came from frameshift mutations, yielding 142 blood TCRs. Tumor-resident clones, often undetectable pretreatment in blood, expanded then contracted after pembrolizumab.

Sequenced by immunoSEQ multiplex PCR; TCRdb stores in-frame clones only, minus some. This sample has more than 11,000 clones, with approximately 80% found just once. This sample's time point: roughly 11-day in vitro stimulation with candidate neoantigen peptide 4. Seven ELISpot-reactive neoantigen peptides each drove a 10-day in vitro stimulation. CDR1 and CDR2 (germline): SGHRS, YFSETQ. CDR3 length: 16 residues. Trimming pared 0 bases from V and 2 bases from J, leaving 12 bases between. Comment on this clone: As yet, its antigen is unknown.

The V and J genes are TRBV5-1 and TRBJ1-3; unclear D gene. The sequence was collected from an adult with mismatch repair-deficient cancer. The sample in question was cells cultured in vitro, obtained from a patient treated with pembrolizumab. The chain's CDR3 is CASSLGNEPPGNTIYF. CDR3 sequence (DNA): TGCGCCAGCAGCTTGGGGAATGAACCGCCTGGAAACACCATATATTTT.